The rows below give T cell receptor beta chains drawn from one sample of a study of technical replicates of blood from a few donors. Sequencing used immunoSEQ multiplex PCR; TCRdb keeps in-frame clones, though not all of them. Of almost 70,000 clones listed, approximately 90% are singletons. Material: PBMCs. The receptors shown here come from a human donor in good health. Some clones in this sample may be carry-over from other donors' samples. The CDR3 runs from the conserved cysteine through the conserved F or W. The D gene is left open where the match is weak. Expanded clones are given a class, and other clones once, few, many or no size at all.

>NA|TRBV27|TRBD1|TRBJ2-7
CASSPPGQGSKEQYF
TGTGCCAGCAGTCCGCCGGGACAGGGGTCTAAAGAGCAGTACTTC
>NA|TRBV15|NA|TRBJ2-1
CATSRGGGGFDEQFF
TGTGCCACCAGCAGGGGAGGGGGAGGGTTTGATGAGCAGTTCTTC
>NA|TRBV6-4|NA|TRBJ1-5
CASSDLAGKGPQHF
TGTGCCAGCAGTGACTTGGCAGGGAAAGGGCCCCAGCATTTT
>NA|TRBV5-1|TRBD1|TRBJ1-1
CASSAAGGFTEAFF
TGCGCCAGCAGCGCGGCAGGGGGCTTCACTGAAGCTTTCTTT
>NA|TRBV5-6|NA|TRBJ1-5
CASSLASSNQPQHF
TGTGCCAGCAGCTTGGCCTCGTCCAATCAGCCCCAGCATTTT
>NA|TRBV29-1|NA|TRBJ2-7
CSVVGAGTRGEQYF
TGCAGCGTTGTGGGAGCGGGGACACGGGGCGAGCAGTACTTC
>once|TRBV2|NA|TRBJ2-7
CASSAAGLSTYEQYF
TGTGCCAGCAGTGCGGCAGGGCTGTCAACCTACGAGCAGTACTTC
>NA|TRBV7-2|TRBD1|TRBJ2-7
CASSITGETYEQYF
TGTGCCAGCAGCATTACAGGGGAAACCTACGAGCAGTACTTC
>NA|TRBV19|TRBD2|TRBJ2-4
CASSSLAGAKNIQYF
TGTGCCAGTAGTTCACTAGCGGGGGCCAAAAACATTCAGTACTTC
>NA|TRBV9|NA|TRBJ2-3
CASSAQREADTQYF
TGTGCCAGCAGCGCACAGAGGGAGGCAGATACGCAGTATTTT
>NA|TRBV25-1|NA|TRBJ1-1
CASSTTSVTEAFF
TGTGCCAGCAGTACTACGTCGGTTACTGAAGCTTTCTTT
>NA|TRBV19|TRBD2|TRBJ2-3
CASSIGLAGATDTQYF
TGTGCCAGTAGTATTGGGCTAGCGGGGGCCACAGATACGCAGTATTTT
>NA|TRBV30|TRBD1|TRBJ2-7
CAWSAHRDRGSYEQYF
TGTGCCTGGAGTGCACACCGGGACAGGGGATCCTACGAGCAGTACTTC
>NA|TRBV12-5|NA|TRBJ2-7
CASGYGGPSEQYF
TGTGCTAGTGGTTACGGGGGGCCTAGCGAGCAGTACTTC
>NA|TRBV20-1|NA|TRBJ2-1
CSAASYNEQFF
TGCAGTGCAGCTAGCTACAATGAGCAGTTCTTC
>NA|TRBV27|TRBD2|TRBJ2-1
CASSLFGIAGGRDEQFF
TGTGCCAGCAGTTTATTCGGAATAGCGGGAGGGCGGGATGAGCAGTTCTTC
>NA|TRBV6-4|TRBD1|TRBJ2-2
CASRTGLNTGELFF
TGTGCCAGCAGGACAGGGTTGAACACCGGGGAGCTGTTTTTT
>NA|TRBV5-8|NA|TRBJ2-7
CASSRPRTLHEQYF
TGTGCCAGCAGCCGACCTAGGACTCTCCACGAGCAGTACTTC
>NA|TRBV4-2|TRBD1|TRBJ1-3
CASSRGDRVDSGNTIYF
TGTGCCAGCAGCCGGGGGGACAGGGTGGACTCCGGAAACACCATATATTTT
>few|TRBV7-2|NA|TRBJ2-1
CASSLRQAYNEQFF
TGTGCCAGCAGCTTAAGACAGGCGTACAACGAGCAGTTCTTC
>NA|TRBV6-5|NA|TRBJ2-7
CASSPSGPSYEQYF
TGTGCCAGCAGTCCTAGTGGCCCCTCCTACGAGCAGTACTTC
>NA|TRBV7-9|NA|TRBJ2-7
CASSFQGYEQYF
TGTGCCAGCAGCTTCCAGGGCTACGAGCAGTACTTC
>NA|TRBV4-2|TRBD1|TRBJ2-3
CASSQQGQVNTDTQYF
TGTGCCAGCAGCCAACAGGGACAGGTCAACACAGATACGCAGTATTTT
>NA|TRBV5-1|TRBD2|TRBJ2-5
CASSLGAGAGETQYF
TGCGCCAGCAGCTTGGGAGCGGGAGCGGGAGAGACCCAGTACTTC
>NA|TRBV29-1|TRBD2|TRBJ2-5
CSVVGSGGLETQYF
TGCAGCGTTGTTGGTAGCGGGGGACTAGAGACCCAGTACTTC
>NA|TRBV6-5|TRBD1|TRBJ1-6
CASSYSGTGHHSPLHF
TGTGCCAGCAGTTACTCTGGGACAGGGCATCATTCACCCCTCCACTTT
>NA|TRBV7-9|TRBD1|TRBJ1-4
CASSLGTGTEKLFF
TGTGCCAGCAGCTTAGGGACAGGGACTGAAAAACTGTTTTTT
>NA|TRBV27|TRBD1|TRBJ2-7
CASSFTGTGHAEQYF
TGTGCCAGCAGTTTCACCGGGACAGGGCACGCCGAGCAGTACTTC
>NA|TRBV7-3|NA|TRBJ2-3
CASSPYKDWGGDTQYF
TGTGCCAGCAGCCCCTACAAAGACTGGGGAGGAGATACGCAGTATTTT
>NA|TRBV4-3|TRBD2|TRBJ2-5
CASSQESSGRETQYF
TGCGCCAGCAGCCAAGAATCTAGCGGGAGGGAGACCCAGTACTTC
>NA|TRBV7-2|TRBD1|TRBJ2-7
CASSLEGGRHYEQYF
TGTGCCAGCAGCTTAGAAGGGGGCAGGCACTACGAGCAGTACTTC
>NA|TRBV29-1|TRBD1|TRBJ1-1
CSVGAGGGSEAFF
TGCAGCGTTGGGGCAGGGGGCGGTTCTGAAGCTTTCTTT
>NA|TRBV5-4|TRBD2|TRBJ2-1
CASSSVTAGERGEQFF
TGTGCCAGCAGCTCGGTGACAGCGGGGGAACGGGGTGAGCAGTTCTTC
>NA|TRBV4-2|NA|TRBJ2-7
CASSQGPLSYEQYF
TGTGCCAGCAGCCAAGGCCCACTTTCCTACGAGCAGTACTTC